Listed below are T cell receptor beta chains from one sample, sequenced in a study of molecular identifiers for immune sequencing clone quantification. Using its own MiXCR run on the PCR reads, TCRdb lists one record per CDR3 protein. The data contain some 320,000 distinct CDR3 sequences, about a fifth of them singletons. The sequenced sample consisted of naive CD8+ T cells from blood, with Jurkat cell RNA spiked in. The receptors were sampled from a human donor in good health. Some libraries in this study had Jurkat cell RNA spiked in. CDR3s include the opening cysteine and the closing phenylalanine or tryptophan. The D gene is left open where the match is weak. Clone size is given for some rows only: seen once, a few or many times, or a class if the clone is expanded.

>TRBV7-9|many|TRBD2|16|TRBJ2-7
TGTGCCAGCAGCTTAGAGTGGGGGGGACGGGCCTACGAGCAGTACTTC
CASSLEWGGRAYEQYF
>TRBV7-6|many|NA|15|TRBJ1-1
TGTGCCAGCAGTTCGGCCGCCCTAGGGGACACTGAAGCTTTCTTT
CASSSAALGDTEAFF
>TRBV20-1|few|NA|15|TRBJ2-5
TGCAGTGCTAGCCTCCTGGCGGGGGCCCAAGAGACCCAGTACTTC
CSASLLAGAQETQYF
>TRBV9|few|TRBD2|16|TRBJ2-3
TGTGCCAGCAGCGAACTAGCGGGGGCCTACACAGATACGCAGTATTTT
CASSELAGAYTDTQYF
>TRBV4-3|many|TRBD1|14|TRBJ2-7
TGCGCCAGCAGCCAGATACAGGGGGGATACGAGCAGTACTTC
CASSQIQGGYEQYF
>TRBV14|NA|NA|16|TRBJ2-1
TGTGCCAGCAGCCAAGACTCCGGGTCCCCTAACAATGAGCAGTTCTTC
CASSQDSGSPNNEQFF
>TRBV13|many|NA|15|TRBJ1-5
TGTGCCAGCAGCTTGAACGGGGCCCACAATCAGCCCCAGCATTTT
CASSLNGAHNQPQHF
>TRBV7-6|NA|NA|14|TRBJ2-7
TGTGCCTGCAGCCCCCGGGGCACCGAGTACGAGCAGTACTTC
CACSPRGTEYEQYF
>TRBV10-3|few|NA|12|TRBJ1-2
TGTGCCATCAGTGATGACAGCTATGGCTACACCTTC
CAISDDSYGYTF
>TRBV12-3/TRBV12-4|many|NA|17|TRBJ2-2
TGTGCCAGCAGTACGGGCAGGGGAGGGCCGTACACCGGGGAGCTGTTTTTT
CASSTGRGGPYTGELFF
>TRBV4-2|many|NA|17|TRBJ2-1
TGTGCCAGCAGCCAACCCGGACTGGGAGACGCCTACAATGAGCAGTTCTTC
CASSQPGLGDAYNEQFF